These T cell receptor beta chains were read from a single sample in a study of shared clonotypes between healthy human individuals. Repertoires were generated with immunoSEQ multiplex PCR, while TCRdb's copy carries only in-frame clones and drops some. The table lists roughly 1,800,000 clones, approximately 94% of them singletons. Material for sequencing was naive CD8+ T cells sorted from blood. Receptors originate from a man between 18 and 35 years old in good health. Both conserved end residues are part of each CDR3. Each record gives: J gene, clone size, D gene, V gene, CDR3 DNA, CDR3 protein. The D gene is left open where the match is weak. Clone size appears in some rows only: once, few, many, or a class for an expanded clone.

>TRBJ1-5|NA|TRBD1|TRBV19
TGTGCCAGTTGGGAGACAGGGGTAAATCAGCCCCAGCATTTT
CASWETGVNQPQHF
>TRBJ2-1|NA|TRBD2|TRBV28
TGTGCCAGCAGCGGGGGGGTCAATGAGCAGTTCTTC
CASSGGVNEQFF
>TRBJ2-1|NA|NA|TRBV11-2
TGTGCCAGCAGCTTTCCCAATGAGCAGTTCTTC
CASSFPNEQFF
>TRBJ1-5|NA|NA|TRBV27
TGTGCCAGCAGGTTAGGGGAGGTTAGTCAGCCCCAGCATTTT
CASRLGEVSQPQHF
>TRBJ2-7|NA|NA|TRBV7-6
TGTTCCAGCAGTATAGGGGGGAGCGTCGGCGAGCAGTACTTC
CSSSIGGSVGEQYF
>TRBJ1-1|NA|NA|TRBV19
TGTGCCAGTAGGGACCGGGAGAACACTGAAGCTTTCTTT
CASRDRENTEAFF
>TRBJ2-7|once|TRBD2|TRBV25-1
TGTGCCAGCAGTGAATTCTGGAGCGGGAGTCCCCCCGAGCAGTACTTC
CASSEFWSGSPPEQYF
>TRBJ1-1|NA|TRBD1|TRBV29-1
TGCAGCGTTGTATCGACAGGGACCAAGGGAACTGAAGCTTTCTTT
CSVVSTGTKGTEAFF
>TRBJ2-5|NA|NA|TRBV7-9
TGTGCCAGCAGCTCCCCGCGTGAACAAGAGACCCAGTACTTC
CASSSPREQETQYF
>TRBJ2-3|once|TRBD2|TRBV11-1
TGTGCCAGCAGCTTAAGGGCGGGGGGTCAAGATACGCAGTATTTT
CASSLRAGGQDTQYF
>TRBJ2-2|once|TRBD1|TRBV27
TGTGCCAGCAGCCTCATTACCGGGACAGGGGTGGCCGGGGAGCTGTTTTTT
CASSLITGTGVAGELFF
>TRBJ2-2|once|NA|TRBV9
TGTGCCAGCAGCGTAGCTACAGCGGCCCCGAACACCGGGGAGCTGTTTTTT
CASSVATAAPNTGELFF
>TRBJ2-3|NA|NA|TRBV29-1
TGCAGCCTCCGGGCCCCAGATACGCAGTATTTT
CSLRAPDTQYF
>TRBJ1-4|NA|NA|TRBV27
TGTGCCAGCAGTTCTGTCAGGGCACCTAATGAAAAACTGTTTTTT
CASSSVRAPNEKLFF
>TRBJ1-1|once|TRBD1|TRBV10-2
TGCGCCAGCAGTACAGGGGGGATTTTTGAAGCTTTCTTT
CASSTGGIFEAFF
>TRBJ2-5|NA|NA|TRBV27
TGTGCCAGCAGTTTCTCCGGCGAAGCGGAACAAGAGACCCAGTACTTC
CASSFSGEAEQETQYF
>TRBJ1-1|NA|NA|TRBV7-9
TGTGCCAGCAGCGAACCCCCGATTGAAGCTTTCTTT
CASSEPPIEAFF
>TRBJ2-3|NA|TRBD1|TRBV6-6
TGTGCCAGCAGTTACTCGGGGACAGTCACAGATACGCAGTATTTT
CASSYSGTVTDTQYF
>TRBJ2-5|NA|NA|TRBV11-2
TGTGCCAGCAGCTTAGGGTCGGACCAAGAGACCCAGTACTTC
CASSLGSDQETQYF
>TRBJ2-5|NA|TRBD1|TRBV7-9
TGTGCCAGCAGCTCCGGGACAGCCGTAGAGACCCAGTACTTC
CASSSGTAVETQYF
>TRBJ2-3|NA|NA|TRBV10-1
TGCGCCAGCAGTGAAGGCGGGAATGGAGATACGCAGTATTTT
CASSEGGNGDTQYF
>TRBJ1-5|NA|NA|TRBV27
TGTGCCAGCAGTTTATTCGGGGGGCAAGTCAATCAGCCCCAGCATTTT
CASSLFGGQVNQPQHF
>TRBJ2-2|NA|TRBD2|TRBV19
TGTGCCAGTAGTATGGGCCTAGCGGGGGAGAACACCGGGGAGCTGTTTTTT
CASSMGLAGENTGELFF
>TRBJ2-1|NA|TRBD2|TRBV5-4
TGTGCCAGCAGCCCGGGAGGGGGTGAGCAGTTCTTC
CASSPGGGEQFF
>TRBJ2-7|NA|NA|TRBV25-1
TGTGCCAGCAGTGAATTGGGTCATCGGATAGACGGGGACGAGCAGTACTTC
CASSELGHRIDGDEQYF
>TRBJ1-5|NA|NA|TRBV2
TGTGCCAGCAGTGAGGCCAGGGGACACAACAATCAGCCCCAGCATTTT
CASSEARGHNNQPQHF
>TRBJ2-7|NA|NA|TRBV5-6
TGTGCCAGCAGCTTTAGGTCCGGACCCTACGAGCAGTACTTC
CASSFRSGPYEQYF
>TRBJ1-1|NA|TRBD1|TRBV28
TGTGCCAGCAGTTTCCCCGACAGGGTGGCTTTCTTT
CASSFPDRVAFF
>TRBJ2-1|once|NA|TRBV11-2
TGTGCCAGCAGCTTAAAACGCCCGACACGGGAATTCAACAATGAGCAGTTCTTC
CASSLKRPTREFNNEQFF
>TRBJ2-3|NA|TRBD2|TRBV30
TGTGCCTGGAGTGCCGACCTAGCGGGCATCACAGATACGCAGTATTTT
CAWSADLAGITDTQYF
>TRBJ1-4|NA|NA|TRBV9
TGTGCCAGCAGCCGAAAGGCAAATGAAAAACTGTTTTTT
CASSRKANEKLFF
>TRBJ1-6|NA|TRBD1|TRBV11-2
TGTGCCAGCAGCTTATCTCCGGGACAGGGAACGCTTAAATCTTCACCCCTCCACTTT
CASSLSPGQGTLKSSPLHF
>TRBJ2-7|NA|NA|TRBV7-9
TGTGCCAGCAGCTTAGAAACAGGAAGCTCCTACGAGCAGTACTTC
CASSLETGSSYEQYF
>TRBJ1-4|NA|NA|TRBV5-1
TGCGCCAGCAGCTTGGATAATTGGGGGGCAGGGAATGAAAAACTGTTTTTT
CASSLDNWGAGNEKLFF
>TRBJ1-1|NA|TRBD1|TRBV27
TGTGCCAGCAGTCCGCGACAGGGACCGAACACTGAAGCTTTCTTT
CASSPRQGPNTEAFF
>TRBJ2-3|NA|TRBD1|TRBV13
TGTGCCAGCAGCGAGGGGACAGGGTCGCATACGCAGTATTTT
CASSEGTGSHTQYF
>TRBJ2-5|NA|NA|TRBV4-3
TGCGCCAGCAGCCAAGATAAAGGGAGTGGAGAGACCCAGTACTTC
CASSQDKGSGETQYF
>TRBJ2-7|NA|TRBD1|TRBV27
TGTGCCAGCAGTTTCGGGGGACAGGGTTCGCAGTACTTC
CASSFGGQGSQYF
>TRBJ2-2|NA|NA|TRBV11-2
TGTGCCAGCAGCTTTATGGGGGCGAACACCGGGGAGCTGTTTTTT
CASSFMGANTGELFF
>TRBJ2-7|once|NA|TRBV6-1
TGTGCCAGCAAGACTAGTCAGGGGTGGGGTTACGAGCAGTACTTC
CASKTSQGWGYEQYF
>TRBJ1-2|NA|NA|TRBV6-5
TGTGCCAGCAAAGGTGGGGATGGCTACACCTTC
CASKGGDGYTF
>TRBJ2-2|NA|TRBD1|TRBV5-4
TGTGCCAGCAGCCCCCGGACAGGGGGCCTCGACGGGGAGCTGTTTTTT
CASSPRTGGLDGELFF